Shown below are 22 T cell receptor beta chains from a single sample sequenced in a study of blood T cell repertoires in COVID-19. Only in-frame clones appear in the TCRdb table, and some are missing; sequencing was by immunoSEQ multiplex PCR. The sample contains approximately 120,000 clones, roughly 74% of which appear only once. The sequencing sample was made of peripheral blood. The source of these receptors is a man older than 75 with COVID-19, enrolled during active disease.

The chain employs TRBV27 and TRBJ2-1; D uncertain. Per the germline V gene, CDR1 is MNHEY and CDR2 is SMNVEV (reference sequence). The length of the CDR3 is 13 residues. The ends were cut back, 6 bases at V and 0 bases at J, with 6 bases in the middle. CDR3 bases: TGTGCCAGCAGCTCCTTCTCCTACAATGAGCAGTTCTTC. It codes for CASSSFSYNEQFF.

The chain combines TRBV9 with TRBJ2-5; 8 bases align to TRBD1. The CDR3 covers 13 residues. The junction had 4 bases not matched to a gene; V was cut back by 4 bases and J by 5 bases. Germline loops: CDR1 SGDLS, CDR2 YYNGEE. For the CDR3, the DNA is TGTGCCAGCAGCCAGACAGGGGAGGAGACCCAGTACTTC. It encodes CASSQTGEETQYF.

Written as DNA, the CDR3 is TGTGCCACCTGTCAGGACAATTTATACCAAGAGACCCAGTACTTC. It translates to CATCQDNLYQETQYF. This chain connects TRBV10-3 to TRBJ2-5; possible D gene TRBD1, 5 bases. The V end lost 10 bases, the J end lost 0 bases, and 18 bases lay between the germline ends. CDR1 is ENHRY and CDR2 is SYGVKD in the germline V gene. CDR3 size: 15 residues.

The DNA of the CDR3 is TGTGCCAGCAGCGTTGAGGCTAGTCGCACAGATACGCAGTATTTT. As protein: CASSVEASRTDTQYF. The V call is TRBV9, the J call TRBJ2-3; D is ambiguous. Trimming left V 2 bases short and J 1 base short, with 11 bases between. The CDR3 runs to 15 residues. Germline-derived CDR1 and CDR2 are SGDLS and YYNGEE.

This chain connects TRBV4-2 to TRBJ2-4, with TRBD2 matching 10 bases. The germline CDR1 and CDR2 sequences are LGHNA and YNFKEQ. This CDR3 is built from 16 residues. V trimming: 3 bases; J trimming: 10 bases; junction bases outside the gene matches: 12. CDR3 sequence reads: CASSQGLWTSGTIQYF. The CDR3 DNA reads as TGTGCCAGCAGCCAGGGGCTTTGGACTAGCGGTACGATTCAGTACTTC.

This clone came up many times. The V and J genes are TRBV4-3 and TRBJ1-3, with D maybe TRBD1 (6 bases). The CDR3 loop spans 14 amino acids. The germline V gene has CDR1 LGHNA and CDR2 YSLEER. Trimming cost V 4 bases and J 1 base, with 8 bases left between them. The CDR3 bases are TGCGCCAGCAGCCTAGGGGGATCTGGAAACACCATATATTTT. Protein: CASSLGGSGNTIYF.

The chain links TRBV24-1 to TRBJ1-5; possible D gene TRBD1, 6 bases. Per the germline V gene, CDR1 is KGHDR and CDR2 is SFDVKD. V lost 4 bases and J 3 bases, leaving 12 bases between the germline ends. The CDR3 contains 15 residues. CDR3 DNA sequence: TGTGCCACCAGTGACTCGCAGGGGCTCAATCAGCCCCAGCATTTT. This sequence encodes CATSDSQGLNQPQHF.

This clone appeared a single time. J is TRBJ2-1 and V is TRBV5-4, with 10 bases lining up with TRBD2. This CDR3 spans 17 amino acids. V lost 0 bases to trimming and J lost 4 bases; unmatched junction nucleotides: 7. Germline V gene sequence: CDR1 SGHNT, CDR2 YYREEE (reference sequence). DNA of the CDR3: TGTGCCAGCAGCTTGGAGACTAGCGGGTACGGGTACAATGAGCAGTTCTTC. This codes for CASSLETSGYGYNEQFF.

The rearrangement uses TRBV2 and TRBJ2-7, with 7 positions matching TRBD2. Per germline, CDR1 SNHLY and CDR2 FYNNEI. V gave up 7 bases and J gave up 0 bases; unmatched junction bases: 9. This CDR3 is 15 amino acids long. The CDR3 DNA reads TGTGCCAGCACGCCACTAGCGTATACCTCCTACGAGCAGTACTTC. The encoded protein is CASTPLAYTSYEQYF.

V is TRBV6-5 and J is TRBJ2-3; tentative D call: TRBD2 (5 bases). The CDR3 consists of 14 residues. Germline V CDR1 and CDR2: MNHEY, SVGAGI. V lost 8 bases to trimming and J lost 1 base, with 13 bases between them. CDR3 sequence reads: CASGGRVGTDTQYF. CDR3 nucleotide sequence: TGTGCCAGCGGAGGACGGGTTGGCACAGATACGCAGTATTTT.

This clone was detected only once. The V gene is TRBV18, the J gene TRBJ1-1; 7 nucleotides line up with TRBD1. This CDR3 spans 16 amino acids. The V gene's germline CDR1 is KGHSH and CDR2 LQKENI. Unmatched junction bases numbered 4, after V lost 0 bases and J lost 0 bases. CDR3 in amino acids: CASSPPGTAMNTEAFF. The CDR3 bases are TGTGCCAGCTCACCACCGGGGACAGCAATGAACACTGAAGCTTTCTTT.

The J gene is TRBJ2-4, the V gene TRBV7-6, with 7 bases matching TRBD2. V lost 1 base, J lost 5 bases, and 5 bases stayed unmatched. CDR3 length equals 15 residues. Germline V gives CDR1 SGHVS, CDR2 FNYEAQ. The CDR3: CASSLGGGFQNIQYF. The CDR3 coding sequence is TGTGCCAGCAGCTTAGGGGGGGGGTTCCAAAACATTCAGTACTTC.

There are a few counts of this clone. CDR3 sequence: CASSLGTGHQPQHF. CDR3 in DNA: TGTGCCAGCAGTTTGGGCACAGGGCACCAGCCCCAGCATTTT. The rearrangement links TRBV28 to TRBJ1-5; tentative D call: TRBD1 (6 bases). Trimming took off 3 bases at V and 7 bases at J, with 13 bases between the two ends. The CDR3 runs to 14 residues. Germline values: CDR1 MDHEN, CDR2 SYDVKM.

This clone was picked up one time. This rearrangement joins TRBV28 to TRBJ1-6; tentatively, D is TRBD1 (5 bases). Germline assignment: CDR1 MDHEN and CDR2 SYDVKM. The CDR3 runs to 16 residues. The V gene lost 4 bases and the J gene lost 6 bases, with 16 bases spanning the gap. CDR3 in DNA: TGTGCCAGCAGTTGGGGCCCAGCCCGGTTTAATTCACCCCTCCACTTT. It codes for CASSWGPARFNSPLHF.

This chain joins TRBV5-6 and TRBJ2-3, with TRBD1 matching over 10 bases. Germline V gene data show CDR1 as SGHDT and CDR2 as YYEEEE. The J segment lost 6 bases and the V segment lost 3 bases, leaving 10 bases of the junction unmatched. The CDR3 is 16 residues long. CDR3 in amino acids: CASSYYGTGAFDTQYF. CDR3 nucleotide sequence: TGTGCCAGCAGCTACTACGGGACAGGGGCTTTTGATACGCAGTATTTT.

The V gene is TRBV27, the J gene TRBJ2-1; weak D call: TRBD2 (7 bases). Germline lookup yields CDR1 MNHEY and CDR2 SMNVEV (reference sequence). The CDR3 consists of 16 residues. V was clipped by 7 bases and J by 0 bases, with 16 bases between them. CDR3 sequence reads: CASTKGGPSSYNEQFF. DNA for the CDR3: TGTGCCAGCACTAAGGGGGGGCCTAGCTCCTACAATGAGCAGTTCTTC.

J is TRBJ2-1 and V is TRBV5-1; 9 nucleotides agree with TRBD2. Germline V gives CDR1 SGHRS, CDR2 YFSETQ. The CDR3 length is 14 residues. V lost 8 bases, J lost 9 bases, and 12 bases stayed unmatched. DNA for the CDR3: TGCGCCAGTTTAGAACTAGCGGGTGGTGGTGAGCAGTTCTTC. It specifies CASLELAGGGEQFF.

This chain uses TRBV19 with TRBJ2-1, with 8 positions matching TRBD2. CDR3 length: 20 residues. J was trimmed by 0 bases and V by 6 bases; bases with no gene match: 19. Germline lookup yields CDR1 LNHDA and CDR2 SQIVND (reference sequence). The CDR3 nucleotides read TGTGCCAGTAGCGCAAAGGGGCTAGCGGGTCCGCCCAGCTCCTACAATGAGCAGTTCTTC. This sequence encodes CASSAKGLAGPPSSYNEQFF.

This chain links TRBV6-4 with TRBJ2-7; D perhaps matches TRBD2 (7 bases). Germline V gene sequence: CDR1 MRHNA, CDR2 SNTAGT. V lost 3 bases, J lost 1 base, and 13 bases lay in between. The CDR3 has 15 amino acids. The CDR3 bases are TGTGCCAGCAGTGAAGGGGGGGTTGGGTCCTACGAGCAGTACTTC. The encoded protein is CASSEGGVGSYEQYF.

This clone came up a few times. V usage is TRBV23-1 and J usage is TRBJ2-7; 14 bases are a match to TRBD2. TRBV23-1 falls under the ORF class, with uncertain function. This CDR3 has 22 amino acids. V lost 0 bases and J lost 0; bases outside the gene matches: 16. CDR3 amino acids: CASSQSPGLAGGQDESSYEQYF. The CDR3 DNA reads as TGCGCCAGCAGTCAATCACCCGGACTAGCGGGAGGACAAGATGAGAGCTCCTACGAGCAGTACTTC.

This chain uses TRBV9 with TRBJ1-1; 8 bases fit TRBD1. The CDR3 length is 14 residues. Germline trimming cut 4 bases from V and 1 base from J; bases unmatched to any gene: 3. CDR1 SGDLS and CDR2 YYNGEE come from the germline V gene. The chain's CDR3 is CASSFGQGNTEAFF. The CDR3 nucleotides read TGTGCCAGCAGCTTCGGACAGGGGAACACTGAAGCTTTCTTT.

The CDR3 DNA follows: TGTGCCAGCAGCCGCTACTTGGGACTAGCGATTAATGAGCAGTTCTTC. Its translation is CASSRYLGLAINEQFF. The V and J genes are TRBV7-8 and TRBJ2-1; 10 nucleotides line up with TRBD2. V dropped 5 bases and J dropped 7; count of bases not matched to a gene: 11. CDR1 is SGHVS and CDR2 is FQNEAQ in the germline V gene. CDR3 length: 16 residues.